This entry concerns a single TCR beta chain. Antigen specificity is unknown. Generated by immunoSEQ multiplex PCR, the TCRdb table keeps only in-frame clones and is missing some. The table has about 130,000 clones, 88% seen once. Mismatch repair deficiency was confirmed in all patients, by PCR or immunohistochemistry. Three pembrolizumab responders had their TCRs sequenced. This record belongs to a study of PD-1 blockade in mismatch repair-deficient tumors. Study background: Patients had approximately 13 mismatch repair-deficient cancer types, all previously treated and progressing. Study-wide results and limits: After pembrolizumab, tumor-resident clones rose rapidly, then generally contracted before radiologic responses.

The CDR3 spans 14 residues. From germline, CDR1 is ENHRY and CDR2 SYGVKD. V lost 6 bases and J 8 bases, leaving 20 bases between the germline ends. V usage is TRBV10-3 and J usage is TRBJ2-7; D is unresolved. The sequenced sample was peripheral blood, obtained approximately 70 weeks after starting pembrolizumab. This clonotype was sampled from an adult with mismatch repair-deficient cancer. This CDR3 reads CAIRSPGTMEKQYF. The CDR3 nucleotides are TGTGCCATCAGGTCGCCAGGAACGATGGAGAAGCAGTACTTC.